The TCR beta chain under discussion was sequenced for a study of shared clonotypes between healthy human individuals. Original methodology: ImmunoSEQ only sent back junction sequences with no quality scores, so filtering was done differently. Profiling relied on immunoSEQ multiplex PCR, and the TCRdb table lists in-frame clones only, not all of them. The V and J calls and the clone size are those of that table, but D and trimming were determined from the DNA. The sample has 1,400,000 or so clones, around 98.5% seen once. V lost 4 bases and J lost 9; bases outside the gene matches: 16. CDR1 is SGDLS, CDR2 YYNGEE, per germline. This CDR3 spans 17 amino acids.

The sequence was collected from a man aged 25-40 years in good health. The sample taken for sequencing was naive CD4+ T cells sorted from blood. The subset here: CD45RA+ positively selected. The chain has TRBV9 and TRBJ2-1, with TRBD2 identical over 10 bases. In DNA, the CDR3 is TGTGCCAGCAGCCTTCAGGGGGTTGGGACTAGCGTGGGTGAGCAGTTCTTC. It yields the protein CASSLQGVGTSVGEQFF.